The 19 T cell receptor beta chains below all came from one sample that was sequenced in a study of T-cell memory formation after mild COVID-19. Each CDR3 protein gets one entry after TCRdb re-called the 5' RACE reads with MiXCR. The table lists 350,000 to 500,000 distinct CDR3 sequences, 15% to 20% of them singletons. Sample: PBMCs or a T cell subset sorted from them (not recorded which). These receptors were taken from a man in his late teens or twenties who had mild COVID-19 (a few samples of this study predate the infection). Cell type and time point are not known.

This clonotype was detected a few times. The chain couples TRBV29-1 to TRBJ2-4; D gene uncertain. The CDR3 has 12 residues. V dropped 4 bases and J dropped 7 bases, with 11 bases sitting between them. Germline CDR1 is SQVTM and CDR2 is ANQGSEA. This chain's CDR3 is CSVGTLGNIQYF. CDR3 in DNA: TGCAGCGTTGGAACATTAGGGAACATTCAGTACTTC.

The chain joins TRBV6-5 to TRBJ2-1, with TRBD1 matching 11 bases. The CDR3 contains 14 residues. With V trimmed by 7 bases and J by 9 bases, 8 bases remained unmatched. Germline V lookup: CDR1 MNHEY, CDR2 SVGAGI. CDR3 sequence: CASTSGQGVGEQFF. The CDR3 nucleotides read TGTGCCAGCACCTCGGGACAGGGGGTCGGTGAGCAGTTCTTC.

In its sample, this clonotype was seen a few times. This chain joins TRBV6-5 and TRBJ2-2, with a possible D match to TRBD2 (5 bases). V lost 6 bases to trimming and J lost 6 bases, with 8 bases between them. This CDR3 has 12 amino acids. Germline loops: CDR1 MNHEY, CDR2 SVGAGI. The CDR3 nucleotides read TGTGCCAGCAGGCGGGCGGCCGGGGAGCTGTTTTTT. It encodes CASRRAAGELFF.

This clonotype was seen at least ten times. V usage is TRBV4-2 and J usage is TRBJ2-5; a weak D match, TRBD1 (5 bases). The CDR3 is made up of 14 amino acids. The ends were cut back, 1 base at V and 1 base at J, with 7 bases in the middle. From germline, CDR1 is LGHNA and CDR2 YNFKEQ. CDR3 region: CASSQGGGQETQYF. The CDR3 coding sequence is TGTGCCAGCAGCCAAGGGGGCGGCCAAGAGACCCAGTACTTC.

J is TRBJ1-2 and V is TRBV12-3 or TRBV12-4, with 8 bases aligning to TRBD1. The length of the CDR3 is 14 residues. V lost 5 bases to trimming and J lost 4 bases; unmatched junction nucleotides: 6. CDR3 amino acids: CASSRTGRPYGYTF. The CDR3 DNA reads TGTGCCAGCAGTCGGACAGGGAGACCCTATGGCTACACCTTC.

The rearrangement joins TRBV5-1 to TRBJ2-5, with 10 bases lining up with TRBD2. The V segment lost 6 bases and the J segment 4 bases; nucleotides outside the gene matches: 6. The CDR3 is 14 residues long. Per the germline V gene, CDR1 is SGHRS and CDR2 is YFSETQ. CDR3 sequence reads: CASTYSGGPETQYF. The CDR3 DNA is TGCGCCAGCACCTATAGCGGGGGGCCAGAGACCCAGTACTTC. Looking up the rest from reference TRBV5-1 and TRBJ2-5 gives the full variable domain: KAGVTQTPRYLIKTRGQQVTLSCSPISGHRSVSWYQQTPGQGLQFLFEYFSETQRNKGNFPGRFSGRQFSNSRSEMNVSTLELGDSALYLCASTYSGGPETQYFGPGTRLLVL.

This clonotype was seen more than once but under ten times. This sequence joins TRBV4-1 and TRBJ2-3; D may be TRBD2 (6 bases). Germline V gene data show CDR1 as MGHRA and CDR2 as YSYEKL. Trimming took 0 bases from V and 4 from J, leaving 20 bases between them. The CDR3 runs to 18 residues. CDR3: CASSQDAIKGGDADTQYF. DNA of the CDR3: TGCGCCAGCAGCCAAGACGCTATTAAGGGAGGCGACGCAGATACGCAGTATTTT.

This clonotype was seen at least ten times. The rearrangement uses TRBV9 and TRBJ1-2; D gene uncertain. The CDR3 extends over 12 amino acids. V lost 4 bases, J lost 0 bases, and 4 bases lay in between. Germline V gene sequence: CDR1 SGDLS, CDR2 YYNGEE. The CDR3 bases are TGTGCCAGCAGCCCCTCTAACTATGGCTACACCTTC. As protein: CASSPSNYGYTF.

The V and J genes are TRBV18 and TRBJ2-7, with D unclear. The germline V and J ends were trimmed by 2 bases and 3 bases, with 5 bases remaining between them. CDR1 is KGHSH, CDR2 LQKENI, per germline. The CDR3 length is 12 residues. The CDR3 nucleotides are TGTGCCAGCTCACCAAACCTCTACGAGCAGTACGTC. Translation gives CASSPNLYEQYV.

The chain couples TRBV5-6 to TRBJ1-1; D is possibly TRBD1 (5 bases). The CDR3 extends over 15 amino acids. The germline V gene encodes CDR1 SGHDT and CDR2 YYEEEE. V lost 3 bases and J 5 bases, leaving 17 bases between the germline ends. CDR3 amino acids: CASSWMGVMATEAFF. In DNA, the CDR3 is TGTGCCAGCAGCTGGATGGGGGTGATGGCGACTGAAGCTTTCTTT.

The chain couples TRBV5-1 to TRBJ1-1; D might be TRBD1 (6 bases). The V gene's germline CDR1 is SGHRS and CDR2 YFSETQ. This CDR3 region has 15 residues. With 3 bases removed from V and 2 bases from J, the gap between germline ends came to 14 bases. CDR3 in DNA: TGCGCCAGCAGCTCATCCGGGACACCTAACACTGAAGCTTTCTTT. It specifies CASSSSGTPNTEAFF.

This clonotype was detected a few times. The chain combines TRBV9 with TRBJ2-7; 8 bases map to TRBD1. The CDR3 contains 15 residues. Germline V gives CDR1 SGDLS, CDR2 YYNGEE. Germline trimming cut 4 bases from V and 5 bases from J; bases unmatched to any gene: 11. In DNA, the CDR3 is TGTGCCAGCAGCTTCCTGGACAGGGAATGCCACGAGCAGTACTTC. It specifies CASSFLDRECHEQYF.

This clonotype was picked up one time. CDR3 DNA: TGTGCCAGCAGCCAACCCCCGTGGACTGAAGCTTTCTTT. Its translation: CASSQPPWTEAFF. The rearrangement joins TRBV7-8 to TRBJ1-1; no reliable D call. The CDR3 loop spans 13 amino acids. Trimming cost V 5 bases and J 5 bases, with 12 bases left between them. Per germline, CDR1 SGHVS and CDR2 FQNEAQ.

The CDR3 coding sequence is TGTGCCAGCAGCTCCCAGCATAGCAATCAGCCCCAGCATTTT. It yields the protein CASSSQHSNQPQHF. This chain connects TRBV7-8 to TRBJ1-5; no definite D call. The CDR3 sequence is 14 residues long. Trimming removed 4 bases from V and 0 bases from J, with 7 bases in between. CDR1 and CDR2 from the germline V gene are SGHVS and FQNEAQ.

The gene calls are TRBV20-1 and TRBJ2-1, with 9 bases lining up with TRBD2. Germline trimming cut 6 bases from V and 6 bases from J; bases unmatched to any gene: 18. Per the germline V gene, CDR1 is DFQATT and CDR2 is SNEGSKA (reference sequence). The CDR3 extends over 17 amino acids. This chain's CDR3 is CSAYSRGLAFLSNEQFF. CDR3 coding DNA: TGCAGTGCCTATTCCAGGGGACTAGCCTTCCTGAGCAATGAGCAGTTCTTC.

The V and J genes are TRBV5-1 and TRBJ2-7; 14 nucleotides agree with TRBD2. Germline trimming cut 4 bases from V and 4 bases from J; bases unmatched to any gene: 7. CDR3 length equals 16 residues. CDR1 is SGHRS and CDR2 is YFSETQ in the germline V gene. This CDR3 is CASSPGTSGGTYEQYV. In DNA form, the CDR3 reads TGCGCCAGCAGCCCCGGGACTAGCGGGGGAACATACGAGCAGTACGTC.

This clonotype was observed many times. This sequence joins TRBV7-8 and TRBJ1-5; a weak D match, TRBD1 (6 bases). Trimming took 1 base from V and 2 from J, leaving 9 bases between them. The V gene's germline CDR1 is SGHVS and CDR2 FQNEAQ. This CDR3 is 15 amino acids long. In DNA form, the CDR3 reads TGTGCCAGCAGCTTAGGTTCAGGGGGCAATCAGCCCCAGCATTTT. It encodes CASSLGSGGNQPQHF.

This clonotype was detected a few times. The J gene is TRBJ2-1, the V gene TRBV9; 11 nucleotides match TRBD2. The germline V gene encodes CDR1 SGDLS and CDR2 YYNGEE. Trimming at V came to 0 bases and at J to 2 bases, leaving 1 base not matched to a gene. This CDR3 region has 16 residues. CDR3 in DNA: TGTGCCAGCAGCGTAGATAGCGGGGGGGCCTACAATGAGCAGTTCTTC. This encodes CASSVDSGGAYNEQFF.

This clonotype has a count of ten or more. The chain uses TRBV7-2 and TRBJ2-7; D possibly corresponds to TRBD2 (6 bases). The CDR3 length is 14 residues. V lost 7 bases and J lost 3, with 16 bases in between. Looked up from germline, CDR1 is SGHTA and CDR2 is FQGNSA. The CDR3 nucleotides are TGTGCCAGCACCTTCTCCAGGACTAACTACGAGCAGTACTTC. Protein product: CASTFSRTNYEQYF.